This T cell receptor beta chain was captured in a study of post-analysis software for immune sequencing data. Carried by the TCR beta cDNA libraries were unique molecular identifiers. MiXCR was run by TCRdb on the PCR reads, yielding one entry per CDR3 protein. The data contain about 820,000 distinct CDR3 sequences, approximately 57% of them singletons. This clonotype was recorded a few times. Its specificity is unknown. Broader study findings: Multiple sclerosis was associated with a significant reduction in normalized Chao1 diversity relative to controls. There were roughly 5 TRBV segments more frequent in patients than controls, and TRBV5-6, TRBV5-1 and TRBV20-1 were among them.

With V trimmed by 0 bases and J by 1 base, 9 bases remained unmatched. The CDR3 sequence is 18 residues long. The germline gives CDR1 LNHNV, CDR2 YYDKDF (reference sequence). Sequencing was performed on blood. The chain links TRBV15 to TRBJ2-5; 9 positions agree with TRBD2. This clonotype originated in a girl aged 10 to 17 with multiple sclerosis. This CDR3 is CATSRDLGGRALQETQYF. The CDR3 bases are TGTGCCACCAGCAGAGATCTCGGCGGGAGGGCCCTCCAAGAGACCCAGTACTTC.